This is a list of T cell receptor beta chains from one sample in a study of memory CD4+ T cells and cytomegalovirus serostatus. Method: immunoSEQ multiplex PCR; TCRdb's copy keeps in-frame clones and lacks some. The repertoire holds over 75,000 clones, with about four fifths as singletons. The source material was memory CD4+ T cells from blood. These receptors were collected from an adult in good health and CMV-seropositive. The CDR3 runs from the conserved cysteine through the conserved F or W. Each record gives: clone size, V gene, D gene, J gene, CDR3 protein, CDR3 DNA. A D gene is named only where the DNA matches it firmly. Clone size is given for some rows only: seen once, a few or many times, or a class if the clone is expanded.

>NA|TRBV5-1|NA|TRBJ2-5
CASSLEESISGETQYF
TGCGCCAGCAGCTTGGAGGAATCCATCAGCGGGGAGACCCAGTACTTC
>NA|TRBV5-5|TRBD1|TRBJ1-5
CASSYGQGAQGPQHF
TGTGCCAGCAGCTATGGACAGGGGGCTCAAGGCCCCCAGCATTTT
>NA|TRBV10-3|NA|TRBJ2-5
CAIRFSGQETQYF
TGTGCCATCAGGTTTAGCGGCCAAGAGACCCAGTACTTC
>few|TRBV5-1|NA|TRBJ1-2
CASSFGGENGYTF
TGCGCCAGCAGCTTCGGGGGAGAGAATGGCTACACCTTC
>NA|TRBV5-1|NA|TRBJ2-4
CASSSGQRNSWAKNIQYF
TGCGCCAGCAGTTCTGGACAGAGGAATAGTTGGGCCAAAAACATTCAGTACTTC
>NA|TRBV7-9|NA|TRBJ1-4
CASSLARAAANEKLFF
TGTGCCAGCAGCTTAGCTCGGGCGGCAGCTAATGAAAAACTGTTTTTT
>few|TRBV5-1|NA|TRBJ2-7
CASSFGDGTYEQYF
TGCGCCAGCAGCTTCGGGGATGGCACCTACGAGCAGTACTTC
>few|TRBV18|TRBD1|TRBJ1-1
CASSPGQGGTEAFF
TGTGCCAGCTCACCGGGACAGGGGGGAACTGAAGCTTTCTTT
>NA|TRBV4-3|TRBD1|TRBJ1-2
CASSQTGTGDAAYGYTF
TGCGCCAGCAGCCAAACCGGGACAGGGGACGCAGCCTATGGCTACACCTTC
>NA|TRBV14|NA|TRBJ1-2
CASSQPGRSGGYTF
TGTGCCAGCAGCCAACCAGGACGGTCGGGGGGCTACACCTTC
>NA|TRBV28|NA|TRBJ1-2
CASSAGQDYGYTF
TGTGCCAGCAGTGCCGGACAAGACTATGGCTACACCTTC
>few|TRBV6-1|NA|TRBJ2-2
CASRAGNTGELFF
TGTGCCAGCAGAGCAGGGAACACCGGGGAGCTGTTTTTT
>NA|TRBV5-1|NA|TRBJ2-1
CASSFTGTSYNEQFF
TGCGCCAGCAGCTTCACGGGAACCTCCTACAATGAGCAGTTCTTC
>NA|TRBV7-2|NA|TRBJ2-5
CASSRQTEETQYF
TGTGCCAGCAGCAGACAGACCGAAGAGACCCAGTACTTC
>NA|TRBV21-1|NA|TRBJ2-7
CASSKESGRLYEQYF
TGTGCCAGCAGCAAAGAATCAGGGAGGTTGTACGAGCAGTACTTC
>NA|TRBV5-1|NA|TRBJ2-5
CASSLGTRNIETQYF
TGCGCCAGCAGCTTGGGGACGAGGAATATAGAGACCCAGTACTTC
>NA|TRBV19|TRBD1|TRBJ1-5
CATDRVASNQPQHF
TGTGCCACCGACAGGGTTGCGAGCAATCAGCCCCAGCATTTT
>NA|TRBV29-1|TRBD2|TRBJ2-7
CSVRGDGEQYF
TGCAGCGTTCGGGGGGACGGCGAGCAGTACTTC
>NA|TRBV5-4|NA|TRBJ2-5
CASSLYQETQYF
TGTGCCAGCAGCTTGTACCAAGAGACCCAGTACTTC
>once|TRBV5-1|NA|TRBJ2-1
CASSLGAGAVGEQFF
TGCGCCAGCAGCTTGGGGGCGGGGGCAGTGGGTGAGCAGTTCTTC
>NA|TRBV6-1|NA|TRBJ1-1
CASSLHGGANTEAFF
TGTGCCAGCAGTCTGCATGGGGGAGCGAACACTGAAGCTTTCTTT
>NA|TRBV7-2|NA|TRBJ1-1
CASSLVGIGGSTEAFF
TGTGCCAGCAGCTTAGTAGGGATCGGGGGTAGCACTGAAGCTTTCTTT
>NA|TRBV4-1|NA|TRBJ2-7
CASSQDEAAPSYEQYF
TGCGCCAGCAGCCAAGATGAAGCGGCCCCTTCCTACGAGCAGTACTTC
>NA|TRBV2|NA|TRBJ2-5
CASSQDRGGETQYF
TGTGCCAGCAGTCAAGACAGGGGAGGGGAGACCCAGTACTTC
>NA|TRBV7-8|NA|TRBJ1-5
CASSLQDNQPQHF
TGTGCCAGCAGCTTACAGGATAATCAGCCCCAGCATTTT
>NA|TRBV11-2|TRBD1|TRBJ1-2
CASSPGQDYGYTF
TGTGCCAGCAGCCCCGGACAGGACTATGGCTACACCTTC
>NA|TRBV6-1|TRBD1|TRBJ2-4
CASSPTGGAKNIQYF
TGTGCCAGCAGTCCGACAGGGGGCGCCAAAAACATTCAGTACTTC
>NA|TRBV6-1|NA|TRBJ1-4
CASSETAPSEKLFF
TGTGCCAGCAGTGAAACAGCGCCCAGTGAAAAACTGTTTTTT
>NA|TRBV7-8|TRBD2|TRBJ2-7
CASSLGGLAEGYEQYF
TGTGCCAGCAGCTTGGGGGGACTAGCGGAGGGGTACGAGCAGTACTTC
>NA|TRBV18|NA|TRBJ2-3
CASSPPARTDTQYF
TGTGCCAGCTCACCACCGGCACGCACAGATACGCAGTATTTT
>NA|TRBV7-8|TRBD2|TRBJ2-7
CASSLASGSSYEQYF
TGTGCCAGCAGCCTCGCTAGCGGGAGCTCCTACGAGCAGTACTTC
>NA|TRBV7-2|NA|TRBJ1-1
CASSPTLNTEAFF
TGTGCCAGCAGTCCCACACTGAACACTGAAGCTTTCTTT
>NA|TRBV2|NA|TRBJ2-7
CASSEWGQSHYEQYF
TGTGCCAGCAGTGAGTGGGGTCAATCCCACTACGAGCAGTACTTC
>NA|TRBV30|TRBD2|TRBJ2-7
CAWNIPGGGTYEQYF
TGTGCCTGGAACATACCCGGGGGGGGAACCTACGAGCAGTACTTC
>few|TRBV5-1|NA|TRBJ1-2
CASSLAQGGYTF
TGCGCCAGCAGCTTGGCACAGGGTGGCTACACCTTC
>NA|TRBV5-4|NA|TRBJ2-7
CASSLSGGRREQYF
TGTGCCAGCAGCTTGTCTGGGGGGCGTCGAGAGCAGTACTTC
>NA|TRBV5-4|NA|TRBJ2-1
CASSPLRDGAGYEQFF
TGTGCCAGCAGCCCCCTCCGGGACGGGGCAGGATATGAGCAGTTCTTC
>NA|TRBV28|NA|TRBJ1-2
CASRTLGGGHLYTF
TGTGCCAGCAGAACCTTGGGGGGGGGCCATCTGTACACCTTC
>NA|TRBV11-1|NA|TRBJ1-2
CASSLAGAYGYTF
TGTGCCAGCAGCTTAGCAGGGGCGTATGGCTACACCTTC
>once|TRBV28|NA|TRBJ2-1
CASRRTWGEQFF
TGTGCCAGCAGGCGGACCTGGGGTGAGCAGTTCTTC
>NA|TRBV29-1|TRBD1|TRBJ2-1
CSVAHQGVGYNEQFF
TGCAGCGTTGCCCATCAGGGGGTAGGGTACAATGAGCAGTTCTTC